This is a list of T cell receptor beta chains from one sample in a study of cytomegalovirus exposure and HLA in healthy donors. Only in-frame clones appear in the TCRdb table, and some are missing; sequencing was by immunoSEQ multiplex PCR. The table includes roughly 100,000 clones, about 74% detected once. The sample was PBMCs. The source of these receptors is a male donor in good health and CMV-seropositive. The CDR3 runs from the conserved cysteine through the conserved F or W. A D gene is named only where the DNA matches it firmly. A clone size is listed for some rows: how often the clone was seen (once, few, many), or a class if it is expanded.

J gene | V gene | CDR3 length | D gene | clone size | CDR3 protein | CDR3 DNA
TRBJ2-7 | TRBV18 | 16 | TRBD1 | - | CASSPITGERGNEQYF | TGTGCCAGCTCACCGATAACAGGGGAACGCGGTAACGAGCAGTACTTC
TRBJ2-2 | TRBV27 | 19 | TRBD1 | - | CASSFFRDRGQGYTGELFF | TGTGCCAGCAGCTTCTTCCGGGACAGGGGGCAGGGCTACACCGGGGAGCTGTTTTTT
TRBJ1-2 | TRBV18 | 17 | TRBD1 | - | CASSPAARGDSNYGYTF | TGTGCCAGCTCACCAGCCGCCAGGGGGGATTCTAACTATGGCTACACCTTC
TRBJ2-6 | TRBV2 | 15 | - | once | CASSAGQGGANGLTF | TGTGCCAGCAGTGCAGGTCAGGGTGGGGCCAACGGCCTGACTTTC
TRBJ2-7 | TRBV5-4 | 16 | TRBD2 | - | CASSPGGTSGIDEQYF | TGTGCCAGCAGCCCCGGCGGGACTAGCGGGATCGACGAGCAGTACTTC
TRBJ2-5 | TRBV28 | 14 | TRBD1 | - | CASSSGQLQETQYF | TGTGCCAGCAGTTCGGGACAGCTCCAAGAGACCCAGTACTTC
TRBJ2-7 | TRBV19 | 15 | TRBD2 | - | CASSIAGGHSYEQYF | TGTGCCAGTAGTATAGCGGGGGGGCACTCCTACGAGCAGTACTTC
TRBJ2-2 | TRBV27 | 13 | - | - | CASSLEGARELFF | TGTGCCAGCAGTTTAGAAGGGGCCCGGGAGCTGTTTTTT
TRBJ2-5 | TRBV7-9 | 14 | - | - | CASSLYSEKETQYF | TGTGCCAGCAGCTTATATAGTGAGAAGGAGACCCAGTACTTC
TRBJ1-2 | TRBV28 | 15 | - | - | CASSPTQGPLSGYTF | TGTGCCAGCAGCCCAACCCAGGGGCCCCTCTCCGGGTACACCTTC
TRBJ2-6 | TRBV19 | 13 | - | once | CASSTTGANVLTF | TGTGCCAGTAGTACCACTGGGGCCAACGTCCTGACTTTC
TRBJ2-1 | TRBV6-4 | 15 | - | - | CASSVELSSYNEQFF | TGTGCCAGCAGTGTGGAGCTTAGCTCCTACAATGAGCAGTTCTTC
TRBJ2-7 | TRBV19 | 15 | TRBD2 | - | CASSATSGVGYEQYF | TGTGCCAGTAGTGCGACTAGCGGGGTCGGCTACGAGCAGTACTTC
TRBJ2-7 | TRBV27 | 13 | - | - | CASSISRVGEQYF | TGTGCCAGCAGTATTAGCAGGGTAGGCGAGCAGTACTTC
TRBJ2-1 | TRBV19 | 14 | TRBD2 | once | CASSGTSGYNEQFF | TGTGCCAGTAGTGGGACTAGCGGATACAATGAGCAGTTCTTC
TRBJ1-4 | TRBV9 | 13 | - | - | CASSVVSGEKLFF | TGTGCCAGCAGCGTAGTTTCGGGTGAAAAACTGTTTTTT
TRBJ2-4 | TRBV4-1 | 17 | TRBD2 | - | CASSQAPVRGRENIQYF | TGCGCCAGCAGCCAAGCCCCCGTGCGCGGGAGGGAAAACATTCAGTACTTC
TRBJ1-1 | TRBV5-4 | 13 | - | - | CASSFRQNTEAFF | TGTGCCAGCAGTTTCAGACAAAACACTGAAGCTTTCTTT
TRBJ2-6 | TRBV5-1 | 13 | TRBD1 | - | CASRGTAANVLTF | TGCGCCAGCCGAGGGACAGCGGCCAACGTCCTGACTTTC
TRBJ2-2 | TRBV7-9 | 17 | TRBD2 | - | CASGGLAGGPNTGELFF | TGTGCCAGCGGCGGACTAGCGGGAGGGCCGAACACCGGGGAGCTGTTTTTT
TRBJ1-5 | TRBV10-3 | 14 | - | - | CAINDNYSNQPQHF | TGTGCCATCAACGACAATTATAGCAATCAGCCCCAGCATTTT
TRBJ1-1 | TRBV30 | 14 | TRBD1 | - | CAWGAGTENTEAFF | TGTGCCTGGGGCGCCGGGACAGAGAACACTGAAGCTTTCTTT
TRBJ2-3 | TRBV5-1 | 16 | TRBD2 | - | CASSFRLAGGTDTQYF | TGCGCCAGCAGCTTTAGACTAGCGGGAGGCACAGATACGCAGTATTTT
TRBJ2-1 | TRBV28 | 15 | TRBD1 | - | CASSPLGTGGNEQFF | TGTGCCAGCAGTCCCCTCGGGACAGGGGGCAATGAGCAGTTCTTC